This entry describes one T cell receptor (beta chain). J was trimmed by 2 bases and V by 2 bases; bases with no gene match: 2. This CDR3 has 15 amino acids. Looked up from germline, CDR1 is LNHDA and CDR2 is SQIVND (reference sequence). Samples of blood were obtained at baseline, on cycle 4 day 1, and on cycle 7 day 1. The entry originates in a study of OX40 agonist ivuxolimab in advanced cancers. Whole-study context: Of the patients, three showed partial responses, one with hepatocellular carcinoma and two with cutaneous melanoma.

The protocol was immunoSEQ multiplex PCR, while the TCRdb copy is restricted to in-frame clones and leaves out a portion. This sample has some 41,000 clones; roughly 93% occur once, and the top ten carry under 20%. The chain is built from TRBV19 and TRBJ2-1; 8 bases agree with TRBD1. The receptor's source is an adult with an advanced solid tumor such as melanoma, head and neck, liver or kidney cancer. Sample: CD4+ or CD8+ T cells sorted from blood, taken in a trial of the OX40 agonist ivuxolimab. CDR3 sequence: CASSIKQGAYNEQFF. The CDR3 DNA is TGTGCCAGTAGTATAAAACAGGGGGCCTACAATGAGCAGTTCTTC.